The sequence of this T cell receptor (beta chain) was determined in a study of T cell responses to AZD1222 COVID-19 vaccine. CDR1 MNHEY and CDR2 SVGAGI come from the germline V gene. The V segment lost 0 bases and the J segment 1 base; nucleotides outside the gene matches: 1. This CDR3 region has 15 residues. Study findings and constraints: Baseline seropositivity characterized only six AZD1222 recipients. Females outnumbered males among donors, who were mostly white British; clonal diversity was possibly underestimated.

A remark on this clone: Its antigen is still unknown. Other DNA variants within this sample encode the same CDR3.

The method was immunoSEQ multiplex PCR; TCRdb's version includes in-frame clones alone and lacks a portion of them. The sample contains 210,000 or so clones, around 94% of which appear only once. This clonotype was obtained from an adult who received the MenACWY meningococcal vaccine as a control. This sequence joins TRBV6-5 and TRBJ2-3, with 7 positions matching TRBD2. Source: peripheral blood, taken 28 days after the second dose of the MenACWY control vaccine. CDR3 DNA sequence: TGTGCCAGCAGTTACTCGGGGGGGGGCACAGATACGCAGTATTTT. This gives the protein CASSYSGGGTDTQYF.